Ten or more counts support the clone carrying this T cell receptor beta chain. Its antigen is not known. The data derive from a study of T cells after yellow fever vaccination. Regarding the study as a whole: Once the booster was given, most primary-vaccination clones reappeared, at about 97% for CD4 and over 75% for CD8.

The study made its TCR cDNA through 5'RACE template switching. That step introduced a universal primer site along with UMIs. One entry per CDR3 protein, called by TCRdb with MiXCR from the 5' RACE reads. Here the sample spans 150,000 to 200,000 distinct CDR3 sequences, 8% to 13% being singletons. This TCR came from a man aged 18 to 29 who received the YFV17D yellow fever vaccine. The sequencing here drew on CD8+ T cells sorted from PBMCs, taken 15 days after the yellow fever booster vaccination.

The CDR3: CASSLGEGQPQHF. CDR3 bases: TGCGCCAGCTCGCTCGGGGAGGGACAGCCCCAGCATTTT. V and J are TRBV4-3 and TRBJ1-5; D remains ambiguous. Trimming shortened V by 8 bases and J by 7 bases, and 15 bases separated the two germline ends. Per germline, CDR1 LGHNA and CDR2 YSLEER. CDR3 size: 13 residues.